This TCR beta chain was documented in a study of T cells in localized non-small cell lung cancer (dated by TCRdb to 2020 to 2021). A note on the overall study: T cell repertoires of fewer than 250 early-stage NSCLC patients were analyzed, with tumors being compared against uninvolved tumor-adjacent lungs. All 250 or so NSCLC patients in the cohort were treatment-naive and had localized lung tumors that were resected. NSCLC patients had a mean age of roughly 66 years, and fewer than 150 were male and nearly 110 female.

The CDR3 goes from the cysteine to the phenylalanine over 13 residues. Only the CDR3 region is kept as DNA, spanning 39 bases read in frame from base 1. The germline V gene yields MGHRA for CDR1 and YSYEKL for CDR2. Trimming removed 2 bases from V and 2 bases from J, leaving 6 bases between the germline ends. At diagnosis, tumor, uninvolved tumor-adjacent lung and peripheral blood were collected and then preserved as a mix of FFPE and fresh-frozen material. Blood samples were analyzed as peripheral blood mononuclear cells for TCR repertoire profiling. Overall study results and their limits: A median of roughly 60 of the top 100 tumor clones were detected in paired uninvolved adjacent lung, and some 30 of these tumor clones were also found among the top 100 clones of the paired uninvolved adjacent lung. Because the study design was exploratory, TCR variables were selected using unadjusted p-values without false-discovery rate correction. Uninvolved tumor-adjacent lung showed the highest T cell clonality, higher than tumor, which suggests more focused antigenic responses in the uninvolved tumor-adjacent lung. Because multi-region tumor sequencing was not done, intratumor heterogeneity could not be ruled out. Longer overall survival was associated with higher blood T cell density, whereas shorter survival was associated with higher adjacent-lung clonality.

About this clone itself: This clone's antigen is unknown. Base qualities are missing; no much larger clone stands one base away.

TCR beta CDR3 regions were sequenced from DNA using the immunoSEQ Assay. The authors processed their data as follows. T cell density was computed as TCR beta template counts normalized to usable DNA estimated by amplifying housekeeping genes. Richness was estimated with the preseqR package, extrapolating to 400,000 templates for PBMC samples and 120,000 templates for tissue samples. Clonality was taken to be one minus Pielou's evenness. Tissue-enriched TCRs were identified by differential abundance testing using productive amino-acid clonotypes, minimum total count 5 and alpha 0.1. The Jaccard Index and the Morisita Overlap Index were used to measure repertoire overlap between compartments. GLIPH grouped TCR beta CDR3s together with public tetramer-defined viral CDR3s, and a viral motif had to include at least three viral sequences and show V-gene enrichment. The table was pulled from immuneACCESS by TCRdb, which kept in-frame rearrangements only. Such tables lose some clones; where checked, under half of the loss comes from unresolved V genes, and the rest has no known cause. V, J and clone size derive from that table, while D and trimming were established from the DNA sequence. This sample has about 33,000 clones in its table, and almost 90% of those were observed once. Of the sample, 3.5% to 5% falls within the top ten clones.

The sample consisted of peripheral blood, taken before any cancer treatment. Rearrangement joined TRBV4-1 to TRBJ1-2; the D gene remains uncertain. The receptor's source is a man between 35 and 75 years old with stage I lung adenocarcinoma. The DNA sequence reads TGCGCCAGCAGCCAATACGGGAACTATGGCTACACCTTC. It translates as CASSQYGNYGYTF.